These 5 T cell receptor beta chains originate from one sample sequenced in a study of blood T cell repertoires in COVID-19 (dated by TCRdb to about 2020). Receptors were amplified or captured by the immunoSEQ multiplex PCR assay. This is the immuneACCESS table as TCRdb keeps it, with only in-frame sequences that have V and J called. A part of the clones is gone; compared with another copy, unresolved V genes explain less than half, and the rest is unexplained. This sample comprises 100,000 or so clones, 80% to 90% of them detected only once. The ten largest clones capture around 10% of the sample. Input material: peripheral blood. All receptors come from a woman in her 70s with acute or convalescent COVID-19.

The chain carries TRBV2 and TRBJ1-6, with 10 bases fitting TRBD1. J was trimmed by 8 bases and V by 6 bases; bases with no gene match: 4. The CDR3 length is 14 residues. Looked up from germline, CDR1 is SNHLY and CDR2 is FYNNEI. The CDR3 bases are TGTGCCAGCAGGTCCGGGACAGGGGATTCACCCCTCCACTTT. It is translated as CASRSGTGDSPLHF.

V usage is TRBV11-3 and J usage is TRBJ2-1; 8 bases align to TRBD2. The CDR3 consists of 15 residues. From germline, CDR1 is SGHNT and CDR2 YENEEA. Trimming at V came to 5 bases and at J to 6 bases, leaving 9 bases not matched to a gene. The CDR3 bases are TGTGCCAGCAGCCCCGGGACTAGGTTCGCCAATGAGCAGTTCTTC. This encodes CASSPGTRFANEQFF.

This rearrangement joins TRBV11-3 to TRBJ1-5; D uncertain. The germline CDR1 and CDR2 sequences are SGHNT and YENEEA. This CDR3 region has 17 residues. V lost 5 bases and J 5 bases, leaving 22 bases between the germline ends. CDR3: CASSPHLPAPGDQPQHF. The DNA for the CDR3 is TGTGCCAGCAGCCCCCATCTCCCAGCCCCCGGGGATCAGCCCCAGCATTTT.

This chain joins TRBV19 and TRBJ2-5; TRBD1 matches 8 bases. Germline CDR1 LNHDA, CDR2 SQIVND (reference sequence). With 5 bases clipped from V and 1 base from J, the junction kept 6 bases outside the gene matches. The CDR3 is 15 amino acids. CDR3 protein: CASSVGQVVQETQYF. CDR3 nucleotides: TGTGCCAGTAGTGTGGGACAGGTAGTCCAAGAGACCCAGTACTTC.

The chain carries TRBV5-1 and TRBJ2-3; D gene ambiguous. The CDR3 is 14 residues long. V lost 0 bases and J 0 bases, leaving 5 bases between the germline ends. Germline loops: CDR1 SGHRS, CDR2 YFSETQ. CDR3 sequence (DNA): TGCGCCAGCAGCTTGGTTAGCAGCACAGATACGCAGTATTTT. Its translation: CASSLVSSTDTQYF.